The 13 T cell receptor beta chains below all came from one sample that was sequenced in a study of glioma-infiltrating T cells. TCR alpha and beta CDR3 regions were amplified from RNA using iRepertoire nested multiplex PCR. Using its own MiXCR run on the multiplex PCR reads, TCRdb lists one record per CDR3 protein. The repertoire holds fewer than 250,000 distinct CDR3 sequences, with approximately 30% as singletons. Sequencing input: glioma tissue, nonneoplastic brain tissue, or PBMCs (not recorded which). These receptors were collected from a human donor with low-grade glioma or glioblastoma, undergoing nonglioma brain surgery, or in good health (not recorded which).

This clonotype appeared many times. CDR3 sequence (DNA): TGCGCCAGCAGCCAAGTGAAGGCCTTCGTCACAGATACGCAGTATTTT. As protein: CASSQVKAFVTDTQYF. This chain uses TRBV4-1 with TRBJ2-3; D unclear. The CDR3 covers 16 residues. V was trimmed by 1 base and J by 2 bases, leaving 13 bases between them. Germline V lookup: CDR1 MGHRA, CDR2 YSYEKL.

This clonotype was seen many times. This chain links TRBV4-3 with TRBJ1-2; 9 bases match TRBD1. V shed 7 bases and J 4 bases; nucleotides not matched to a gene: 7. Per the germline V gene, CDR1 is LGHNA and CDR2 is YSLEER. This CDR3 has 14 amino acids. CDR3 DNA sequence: TGCGCCAGCAAGGCGACAGGGGGGCTCTATGGCTACACCTTC. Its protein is CASKATGGLYGYTF.

CDR3 residues: CATRDPPRTDTQYF. The CDR3 DNA follows: TGCGCCACCCGGGACCCCCCTCGGACAGATACGCAGTATTTT. The gene calls are TRBV4-1 and TRBJ2-3, with D possibly called TRBD1 or TRBD2 (5 bases each). Trimming removed 10 bases at V and 3 bases at J, with 17 bases between. The V gene's germline CDR1 is MGHRA and CDR2 YSYEKL. The CDR3 extends over 14 amino acids.

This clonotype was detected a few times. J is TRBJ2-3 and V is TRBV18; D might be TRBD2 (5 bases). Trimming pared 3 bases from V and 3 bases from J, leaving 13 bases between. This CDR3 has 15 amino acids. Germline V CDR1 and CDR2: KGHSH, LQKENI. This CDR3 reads CASSPIRGLTDTQYF. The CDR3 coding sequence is TGTGCCAGCTCACCTATCCGGGGATTAACAGATACGCAGTATTTT.

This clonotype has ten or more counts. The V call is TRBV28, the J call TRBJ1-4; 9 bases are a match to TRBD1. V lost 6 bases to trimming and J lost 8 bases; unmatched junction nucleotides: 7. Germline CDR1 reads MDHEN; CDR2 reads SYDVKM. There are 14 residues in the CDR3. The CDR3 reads CASRGTGMVEKLFF. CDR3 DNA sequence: TGTGCCAGCAGGGGGACAGGGATGGTCGAAAAACTGTTTTTT.

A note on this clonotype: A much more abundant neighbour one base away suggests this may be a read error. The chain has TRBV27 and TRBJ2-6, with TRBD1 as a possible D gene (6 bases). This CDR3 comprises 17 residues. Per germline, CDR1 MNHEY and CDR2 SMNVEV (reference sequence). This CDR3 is CASSLQNRVSGANVRTF. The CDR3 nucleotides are TGTGCCAGCAGTCTACAAAACAGGGTCTCTGGGGCCAACGTCCGGACTTTC.

The CDR3, as DNA: TGCGCCAGCAGCCATCCGGGACAAGTCTTCGGGGAGCAGTTCTTC. Protein product: CASSHPGQVFGEQFF. V usage is TRBV4-1 and J usage is TRBJ2-1, with a possible D match to TRBD1 (6 bases). The CDR3 extends over 15 amino acids. V gave up 3 bases and J gave up 10 bases, with 19 bases separating them. Per germline, CDR1 MGHRA and CDR2 YSYEKL.

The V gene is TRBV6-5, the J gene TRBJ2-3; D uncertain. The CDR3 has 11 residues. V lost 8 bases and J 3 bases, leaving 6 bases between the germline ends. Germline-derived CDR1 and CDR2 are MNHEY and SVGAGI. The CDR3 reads CASCATDTQYF. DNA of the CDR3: TGTGCCAGCTGTGCGACAGATACGCAGTATTTT.

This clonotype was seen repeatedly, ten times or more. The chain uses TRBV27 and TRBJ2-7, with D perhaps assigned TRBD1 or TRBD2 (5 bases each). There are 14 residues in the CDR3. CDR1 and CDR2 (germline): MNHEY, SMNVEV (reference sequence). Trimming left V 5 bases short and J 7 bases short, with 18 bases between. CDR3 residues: CASSVATGAREQYF. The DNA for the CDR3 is TGTGCCAGCAGTGTTGCTACCGGGGCTCGGGAGCAGTACTTC.

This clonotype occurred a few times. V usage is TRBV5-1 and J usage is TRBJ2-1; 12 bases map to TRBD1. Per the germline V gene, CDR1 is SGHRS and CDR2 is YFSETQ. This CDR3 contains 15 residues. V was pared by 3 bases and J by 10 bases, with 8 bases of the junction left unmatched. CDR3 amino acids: CASSWAGTGGREQFF. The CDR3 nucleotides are TGCGCCAGCAGCTGGGCCGGGACAGGGGGCCGAGAGCAGTTCTTC.

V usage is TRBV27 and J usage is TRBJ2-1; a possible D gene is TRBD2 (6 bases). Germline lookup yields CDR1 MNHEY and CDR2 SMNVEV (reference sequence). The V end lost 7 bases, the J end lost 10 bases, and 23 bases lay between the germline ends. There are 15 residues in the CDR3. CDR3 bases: TGTGCCAGCACTTCCGGACTGGGGGGACGGATGGAGCAGTTCTTC. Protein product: CASTSGLGGRMEQFF.

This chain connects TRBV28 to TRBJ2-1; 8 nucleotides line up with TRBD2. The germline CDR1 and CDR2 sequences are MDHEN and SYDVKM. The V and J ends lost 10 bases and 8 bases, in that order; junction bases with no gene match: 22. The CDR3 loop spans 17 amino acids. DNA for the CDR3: TGTGCCATCACCGGGACTAGTGGGAGGGCAGCAGTCTATGAGCAGTTCTTC. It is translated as CAITGTSGRAAVYEQFF. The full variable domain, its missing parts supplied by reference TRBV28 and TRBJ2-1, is DVKVTQSSRYLVKRTGEKVFLECVQDMDHENMFWYRQDPGLGLRLIYFSYDVKMKEKGDIPEGYSVSREKKERFSLILESASTNQTSMYLCAITGTSGRAAVYEQFFGPGTRLTVL.

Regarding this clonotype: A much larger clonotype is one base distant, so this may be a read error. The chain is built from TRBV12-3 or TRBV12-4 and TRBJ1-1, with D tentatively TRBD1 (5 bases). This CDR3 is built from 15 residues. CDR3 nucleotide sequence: TGTACCAGCAGTTTGTCGGACCGGAGGGGCACTGAAGCTTTCTTT. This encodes CTSSLSDRRGTEAFF.